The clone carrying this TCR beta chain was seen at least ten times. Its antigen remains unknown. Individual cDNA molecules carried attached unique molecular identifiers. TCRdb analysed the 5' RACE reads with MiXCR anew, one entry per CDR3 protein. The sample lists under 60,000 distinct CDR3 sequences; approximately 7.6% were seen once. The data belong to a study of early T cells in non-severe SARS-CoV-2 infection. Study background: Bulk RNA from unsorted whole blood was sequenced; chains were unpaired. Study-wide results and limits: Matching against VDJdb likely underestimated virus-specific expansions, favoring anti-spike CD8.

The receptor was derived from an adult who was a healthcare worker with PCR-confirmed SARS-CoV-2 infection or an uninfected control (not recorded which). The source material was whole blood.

The CDR3 region has the DNA TGCAGTGCCCCGGGACTAGCGGAATACAATGAGCAGTTCTTC. As protein: CSAPGLAEYNEQFF. The chain links TRBV20-1 to TRBJ2-1; 11 bases match TRBD2. The germline gives CDR1 DFQATT, CDR2 SNEGSKA (reference sequence). There are 14 residues in the CDR3. V lost 6 bases, J lost 4 bases, and 5 bases stayed unmatched.